This T cell receptor beta chain was identified in a study of control samples from healthy donors and cancer patients. Libraries were prepared by immunoSEQ multiplex PCR; TCRdb keeps only in-frame clonotypes and omits some of them. The data hold about 55,000 clones, with around 96% observed a single time. The CDR3 covers 16 residues. CDR1 and CDR2 (germline): SEHNR, FQNEAQ (reference sequence). Trimming cost V 5 bases and J 4 bases; bases outside gene matches: 6. This clone was counted once. The sequencing input was blood. The sequence derives from a woman between 18 and 29 years old in good health. The chain couples TRBV7-9 to TRBJ2-1; 12 bases align to TRBD2. In DNA form, the CDR3 reads TGTGCCAGCAGCGAACTAGCGGGGGGCGCTTACAATGAGCAGTTCTTC. It encodes CASSELAGGAYNEQFF.